The clone carrying this T cell receptor (beta chain) appeared many times. Its specificity is unknown. These data originate in a study of tumor and adjacent non-tumor tissue in lung cancer. In the study overall: There were 11 to 13 adenocarcinoma, a couple of squamous cell carcinoma and 1 small cell lung cancer cases. Study-level results: Shorter survival was associated with higher TCR diversity in tumors. Normal lung showed higher cumulative top 100 clone frequency than tumor.

Germline V gene sequence: CDR1 SEHNR, CDR2 FQNEAQ (reference sequence). V lost 3 bases to trimming and J lost 4 bases, with 12 bases between them. CDR3 size: 15 residues. No cell sorting was done before RNA was extracted from the tissue. Distant lung tissue was collected more than 3 cm away from the tumor edge. TCRbeta libraries were built with three rounds of nested PCR, modified from ARM-PCR. TCRdb analysed the multiplex PCR reads with MiXCR anew, one entry per CDR3 protein. The sample records about 86,000 distinct CDR3 sequences, more than 65% being singletons. The gene calls are TRBV7-9 and TRBJ2-2, with D possibly being TRBD1 or TRBD2 (6 bases each). Specimen: distant non-tumor lung tissue. The TCR originated in a woman in her forties or fifties with non-small cell lung cancer. CDR3 sequence (DNA): TGTGCCAGCAGCTTCAAGGGGGGAACCACCGGGGAGCTGTTTTTT. The encoded protein is CASSFKGGTTGELFF.